A selection of T cell receptor beta chains follows, all from one sample in a study of neurological immune-mediated disorders. From the 5' RACE reads, TCRdb called clonotypes with MiXCR, one entry per CDR3 protein. The sample comprises 50,000 to 80,000 distinct CDR3 sequences, roughly 4.8% of which are singletons, and around 6.9% rests with the top ten. Sequenced sample: PBMCs. The receptor set was obtained from a young man with multiple sclerosis. CDR3s include the opening cysteine and the closing phenylalanine or tryptophan. Each record gives: V gene, D gene, J gene, clone size, CDR3 DNA, CDR3 protein. A D gene is named only where the DNA matches it firmly. Expanded clones are given a class, and other clones once, few, many or no size at all.

v_call: TRBV5-1
d_call: TRBD1
j_call: TRBJ1-6
clone_size: many
cdr3_nt: TGCGCCAGCAGCTTGGAGGCAGGGGGCGAGTCACCCCTCCACTTT
cdr3_aa: CASSLEAGGESPLHF

v_call: TRBV3-1
d_call: TRBD1
j_call: TRBJ1-1
clone_size: few
cdr3_nt: TGTGCCAGCAGCCCACGACAGGGGGCGAACACTGAAGCTTTCTTT
cdr3_aa: CASSPRQGANTEAFF

v_call: TRBV7-9
d_call: -
j_call: TRBJ2-3
clone_size: many
cdr3_nt: TGTGCCAGCAGCTTAGCTAGCGGAGGGTGGGATACGCAGTATTTT
cdr3_aa: CASSLASGGWDTQYF

v_call: TRBV20-1
d_call: TRBD2
j_call: TRBJ2-3
clone_size: many
cdr3_nt: TGCAGTGCCGGCGGGGGGGGGCAATCAAATACGCAGTATTTT
cdr3_aa: CSAGGGGQSNTQYF

v_call: TRBV20-1
d_call: -
j_call: TRBJ1-1
clone_size: -
cdr3_nt: TGCAGTGCTAGAGATGGTATTTCGCGACAGTACACTGAAGCTTTCTTT
cdr3_aa: CSARDGISRQYTEAFF

v_call: TRBV5-1
d_call: -
j_call: TRBJ2-1
clone_size: many
cdr3_nt: TGCGCCAGCAGATCCGAGGCTACAGCGGCCTACAATGAGCAGTTCTTC
cdr3_aa: CASRSEATAAYNEQFF

v_call: TRBV9
d_call: TRBD1
j_call: TRBJ1-6
clone_size: many
cdr3_nt: TGTGCCACGCAACGTCCCAAACAGGGGCCGGGGGGGACTTTCTCCTATAATTCACCCCTCCACTTT
cdr3_aa: CATQRPKQGPGGTFSYNSPLHF

v_call: TRBV5-1
d_call: -
j_call: TRBJ1-4
clone_size: many
cdr3_nt: TGCGCCAGCAGCCCAGGGGCGGGAGAAAAACTGTTTTTT
cdr3_aa: CASSPGAGEKLFF

v_call: TRBV24-1
d_call: -
j_call: TRBJ1-5
clone_size: many
cdr3_nt: TGTGCCACCAGTGTGTGTCAGCCCCAGCATTTT
cdr3_aa: CATSVCQPQHF

v_call: TRBV20-1
d_call: -
j_call: TRBJ2-3
clone_size: many
cdr3_nt: TGCAGTGCTCGGAAGGGGCGGCCCACAGATACGCAGTATTTT
cdr3_aa: CSARKGRPTDTQYF

v_call: TRBV10-3
d_call: -
j_call: TRBJ2-1
clone_size: many
cdr3_nt: TGTGCCATCAGTGTCGACCCTACTAACAATGAGCAGTTCTTC
cdr3_aa: CAISVDPTNNEQFF

v_call: TRBV4-1
d_call: -
j_call: TRBJ2-1
clone_size: many
cdr3_nt: TGCGCCAGCAGTCCTACCCCACGGGGGTCGTATGAGCAGTTCTTC
cdr3_aa: CASSPTPRGSYEQFF

v_call: TRBV12-3/TRBV12-4
d_call: -
j_call: TRBJ1-1
clone_size: many
cdr3_nt: TGTGCCAGCAGTTTAAGACAAATTAACACTGAAGCTTTCTTT
cdr3_aa: CASSLRQINTEAFF

v_call: TRBV12-3/TRBV12-4
d_call: -
j_call: TRBJ1-6
clone_size: -
cdr3_nt: TGTGCCGTCACCCAACTAGAGCATAATTCACCCCTCAACTTT
cdr3_aa: CAVTQLEHNSPLNF

v_call: TRBV4-2
d_call: -
j_call: TRBJ2-2
clone_size: few
cdr3_nt: TGTGCCAGCAGCCAAGATAGGTCATGTACTACCACCGGGGAGCTGTTTTTT
cdr3_aa: CASSQDRSCTTTGELFF

v_call: TRBV6-1
d_call: -
j_call: TRBJ2-2
clone_size: many
cdr3_nt: TGTGCCAGCAGTGATCGAGCGGGTAACACCGGGGAGCTGTTTTTT
cdr3_aa: CASSDRAGNTGELFF

v_call: TRBV5-1
d_call: TRBD1
j_call: TRBJ1-2
clone_size: many
cdr3_nt: TGCGCCAGCAGCGACATACAGGGGCCCGCGGGCTACACCTTC
cdr3_aa: CASSDIQGPAGYTF

v_call: TRBV27
d_call: -
j_call: TRBJ2-7
clone_size: many
cdr3_nt: TGTGCCAGCCACAGTTTAACAAGGGGCGAGCAGTACTTC
cdr3_aa: CASHSLTRGEQYF

v_call: TRBV12-3/TRBV12-4
d_call: TRBD1
j_call: TRBJ1-6
clone_size: few
cdr3_nt: TGTGCCAGCAGGGGGGGACAGGGGAATTCACCCCTCCACTTT
cdr3_aa: CASRGGQGNSPLHF

v_call: TRBV2
d_call: -
j_call: TRBJ1-2
clone_size: -
cdr3_nt: TGTGCCAGCAGTCGGGATGGGCTCACGGTAGGGGGCTACACCTTC
cdr3_aa: CASSRDGLTVGGYTF

v_call: TRBV5-4
d_call: -
j_call: TRBJ2-3
clone_size: many
cdr3_nt: TGTGCCAGCAGCCAGACGAGCACAGATACGCAGTATTTT
cdr3_aa: CASSQTSTDTQYF

v_call: TRBV7-9
d_call: -
j_call: TRBJ2-7
clone_size: many
cdr3_nt: TGTGCCAGCAGCTTACCGCGAGGCCATAGCTCCTACGAGCAGTACTTC
cdr3_aa: CASSLPRGHSSYEQYF

v_call: TRBV2
d_call: TRBD1
j_call: TRBJ1-2
clone_size: many
cdr3_nt: TGTGCCAGCAGCACGACAGGGGACGGCTACACCTTC
cdr3_aa: CASSTTGDGYTF

v_call: TRBV2
d_call: TRBD1
j_call: TRBJ1-1
clone_size: many
cdr3_nt: TGTGCCAGCATTATACAGGGGGCGAACACTGAAGCTTTCTTT
cdr3_aa: CASIIQGANTEAFF

v_call: TRBV5-1
d_call: -
j_call: TRBJ1-1
clone_size: few
cdr3_nt: TGCGCCAGCAGCTCACTTTCCAGGGGCGCAACTGAAGCTTTCTTT
cdr3_aa: CASSSLSRGATEAFF

v_call: TRBV20-1
d_call: TRBD2
j_call: TRBJ2-3
clone_size: many
cdr3_nt: TGCAGTGCTGTAGCGCTAGCGGGGGATACGCAGTATTTT
cdr3_aa: CSAVALAGDTQYF

v_call: TRBV5-5
d_call: -
j_call: TRBJ2-3
clone_size: large
cdr3_nt: TGTGCCAGCACCCCCGGGCAGACCTCCACAGATACGCAGTATTTT
cdr3_aa: CASTPGQTSTDTQYF

v_call: TRBV5-1
d_call: TRBD2
j_call: TRBJ2-2
clone_size: many
cdr3_nt: TGCGCCAGCAGCCTGACTAGCGGGGGAGTCACCGGGGAGCTGTTTTTT
cdr3_aa: CASSLTSGGVTGELFF